This T cell receptor (beta chain) was recorded in a study of cytomegalovirus exposure and HLA in healthy donors. Whole-study results and caveats: TCR beta chains numbering some 150 were designated cytomegalovirus-associated.

PCR used 60 Vbeta primers and 13 Jbeta primers. Repertoires were generated with immunoSEQ multiplex PCR, while TCRdb's copy carries only in-frame clones and drops some. The sample lists approximately 170,000 clones, around 86% occurring once. The CDR3 has 14 amino acids. Germline V gene data show CDR1 as KGHSH and CDR2 as LQKENI. V dropped 3 bases and J dropped 7; count of bases not matched to a gene: 3. This clone was seen just once. Its antigen is currently unknown. V is TRBV18 and J is TRBJ1-6; 7 positions agree with TRBD1. The TCR was taken from a male donor in good health and CMV-seronegative. The source material was PBMCs. CDR3 sequence reads: CASSPTGFNSPLHF. In nucleotides, the CDR3 is TGTGCCAGCTCACCGACAGGGTTCAATTCACCCCTCCACTTT.